The 26 T cell receptor beta chains below were found in one sample sequenced in a study of T-cell memory formation after mild COVID-19 (dated by TCRdb to the early 2020s). Library method: 5' RACE. The data were produced on an Illumina NovaSeq 6000. In-frame beta chains were kept once TCRdb had trimmed the public reads at Q25 with fastp and called clones with MiXCR. Every entry covers one CDR3 protein and lists the most common genes and DNA from its rows. In all, the sample holds roughly 560,000 distinct CDR3 sequences, and about a fifth of those were seen once. Of the sample, approximately 12% falls within the top ten clones. Sequencing used PBMCs or a T cell subset sorted from them (not recorded which). These TCRs come from an adult woman who had mild COVID-19 (a few samples of this study predate the infection). The sample titles of this study are shuffled in the database, so cell type and time point are left out; the donor was told from shared clones.

V gene TRBV5-1 combines with J gene TRBJ1-3; 7 bases align to TRBD1. CDR1 is SGHRS, CDR2 YFSETQ, per germline. There are 16 residues in the CDR3. V dropped 2 bases and J dropped 0; count of bases not matched to a gene: 5. CDR3 nucleotides: TGCGCCAGCAGCTTCGGACAGGCCGGCTCTGGAAACACCATATATTTT. Translating gives CASSFGQAGSGNTIYF.

The chain links TRBV12-3 or TRBV12-4 to TRBJ2-7; the match to TRBD2 covers 8 bases. The CDR3 runs to 15 residues. Trimming at V came to 6 bases and at J to 4 bases, leaving 11 bases not matched to a gene. The CDR3 DNA is TGTGCCAGCAGCCCCGCGGGGGGACGGATGTACGAGCAGTACTTC. It encodes CASSPAGGRMYEQYF.

This clonotype has only one observation. This chain links TRBV15 with TRBJ2-1, with D perhaps being TRBD1 or TRBD2 (5 bases each). The CDR3 extends over 15 amino acids. The V end was cut by 4 bases, the J end by 4 bases, with 14 bases between. CDR1 and CDR2 from the germline V gene are LNHNV and YYDKDF (reference sequence). CDR3 nucleotide sequence: TGTGCCACCAGCATTGAGGGGAACTGGTACAATGAGCAGTTCTTC. As protein: CATSIEGNWYNEQFF.

In this sample, this clonotype turned up a few times. V and J are TRBV20-1 and TRBJ1-1; tentatively, D is TRBD1 (6 bases). The CDR3 spans 13 residues. CDR1 and CDR2 (germline): DFQATT, SNEGSKA (reference sequence). The V and J ends lost 3 bases and 4 bases respectively, with 12 bases between them. DNA for the CDR3: TGCAGTGCTAGTGTACAGGGACTCACTGAAGCTTTCTTT. Its translation is CSASVQGLTEAFF.

V usage is TRBV29-1 and J usage is TRBJ2-1, with TRBD2 identical over 13 bases. The CDR3 is 15 amino acids. V shed 6 bases, J shed 5 bases, and the junction held 7 bases outside the gene matches. Germline CDR1 is SQVTM and CDR2 is ANQGSEA. CDR3 DNA sequence: TGCAGCGTGGGTGGCGGGACTAGCGGGAACAATGAGCAGTTCTTC. This encodes CSVGGGTSGNNEQFF.

This clonotype has just a few counts. V gene TRBV6-4 combines with J gene TRBJ2-1, with TRBD2 identical over 8 bases. V gave up 5 bases and J gave up 8 bases; unmatched junction bases: 11. The CDR3 covers 15 residues. Germline assignment: CDR1 MRHNA and CDR2 SNTAGT. As DNA, the CDR3 is TGTGCCAGCAGTCCTATCGGCGGGGGGTCCGATGAGCAGTTCTTC. Translating gives CASSPIGGGSDEQFF.

This clonotype came up many times. The chain joins TRBV10-3 to TRBJ2-2; D is unclear. The CDR3 runs 12 residues. Per germline, CDR1 ENHRY and CDR2 SYGVKD. The V end lost 6 bases, the J end lost 1 base, and 3 bases lay between the germline ends. The CDR3 is CAIRKNTGELFF. CDR3 in DNA: TGTGCCATCAGAAAGAACACCGGGGAGCTGTTTTTT.

The chain recombines TRBV11-2 with TRBJ2-7, with 8 bases identical to TRBD2. The CDR3 covers 14 residues. Trimming removed 6 bases from V and 3 bases from J; junction bases left unmatched: 7. In germline, CDR1 is SGHAT, CDR2 FQNNGV. CDR3: CASRPLAEFYEQYF. In DNA, the CDR3 is TGTGCCAGCAGGCCACTAGCGGAGTTCTACGAGCAGTACTTC.

The chain joins TRBV5-1 to TRBJ2-7; D perhaps matches TRBD2 (7 bases). Trimming shortened V by 1 base and J by 2 bases, and 13 bases separated the two germline ends. The length of the CDR3 is 15 residues. Germline CDR1 reads SGHRS; CDR2 reads YFSETQ. The CDR3 bases are TGCGCCAGCAGCTTGATGTCCGGGGGGCCCTACGAGCAGTACTTC. This encodes CASSLMSGGPYEQYF. Using reference TRBV5-1 and TRBJ2-7 for the parts outside the CDR3, the full variable domain is KAGVTQTPRYLIKTRGQQVTLSCSPISGHRSVSWYQQTPGQGLQFLFEYFSETQRNKGNFPGRFSGRQFSNSRSEMNVSTLELGDSALYLCASSLMSGGPYEQYFGPGTRLTVT.

The V gene is TRBV6-6, the J gene TRBJ2-5, with 10 positions matching TRBD2. CDR3 length: 16 residues. Germline V lookup: CDR1 MNHNY, CDR2 SVGAGI (reference sequence). With 6 bases clipped from V and 4 bases from J, the junction kept 11 bases outside the gene matches. The CDR3 region has the DNA TGTGCCAGCAGGGTCGAGCTAGCGGGGGAAAGAGAGACCCAGTACTTC. Encoded protein: CASRVELAGERETQYF.

This clonotype was detected a few times. The V call is TRBV29-1, the J call TRBJ2-3, with 8 bases lining up with TRBD1. The trim removed 6 bases at V and 3 bases at J, leaving 14 bases unmatched. The CDR3 contains 16 residues. CDR1 SQVTM and CDR2 ANQGSEA come from the germline V gene. The CDR3 loop is CSVAQRTGYGTDTQYF. In nucleotides, the CDR3 is TGCAGCGTCGCTCAACGGACAGGGTATGGAACAGATACGCAGTATTTT.

The chain uses TRBV7-2 and TRBJ2-3; the match to TRBD1 covers 11 bases. The V gene's germline CDR1 is SGHTA and CDR2 FQGNSA. Losses at the gene ends were 4 bases for V and 7 bases for J; bases not matched to a gene: 13. This CDR3 has 17 residues. This CDR3 reads CASSYSALGQGANTQYF. The CDR3 nucleotides read TGTGCCAGCAGCTACTCAGCCCTTGGACAGGGGGCAAATACGCAGTATTTT.

The V gene is TRBV29-1, the J gene TRBJ2-3; 9 bases agree with TRBD2. With V trimmed by 2 bases and J by 2 bases, 2 bases remained unmatched. The CDR3 length is 14 residues. Germline CDR1 is SQVTM and CDR2 is ANQGSEA. The CDR3 DNA reads TGCAGCGTTGAACTAGCGGGGATCACAGATACGCAGTATTTT. This sequence encodes CSVELAGITDTQYF.

This clonotype was picked up a small number of times. V gene TRBV7-8 combines with J gene TRBJ2-1; possible D gene TRBD1, 6 bases. Germline assignment: CDR1 SGHVS and CDR2 FQNEAQ. Trimming shortened V by 1 base and J by 0 bases, and 22 bases separated the two germline ends. CDR3 length equals 20 residues. This CDR3 is CASSLERVLRGRSSYNEQFF. The DNA of the CDR3 is TGTGCCAGCAGCTTAGAACGGGTCCTCAGGGGAAGGAGCTCCTACAATGAGCAGTTCTTC.

This clonotype was detected a few times. The chain uses TRBV15 and TRBJ2-1, with a tentative D call TRBD2 (7 bases). The CDR3 totals 15 residues. CDR1 LNHNV and CDR2 YYDKDF come from the germline V gene (reference sequence). V lost 0 bases to trimming and J lost 7 bases, with 13 bases between them. CDR3: CATSRERGARNEQFF. The CDR3, as DNA: TGTGCCACCAGCAGAGAACGGGGGGCAAGGAATGAGCAGTTCTTC.

There are a few counts of this clonotype. This chain uses TRBV12-3 or TRBV12-4 with TRBJ2-1; 7 bases are shared with TRBD2. Trimming cost V 2 bases and J 9 bases; bases outside gene matches: 13. The CDR3 covers 16 residues. In DNA, the CDR3 is TGTGCCAGCAGTTTAAAGAGGGCGGGAGAGGCGAGTGAGCAGTTCTTC. It codes for CASSLKRAGEASEQFF.

This sequence joins TRBV14 and TRBJ1-4, with D tentatively TRBD1 (6 bases). Germline CDR1 SGHDN, CDR2 FVKESK. V gave up 0 bases and J gave up 6 bases, with 11 bases separating them. This CDR3 contains 15 residues. As DNA, the CDR3 is TGTGCCAGCAGCCAAGATTGGGGGCTGGATGAAAAACTGTTTTTT. As protein: CASSQDWGLDEKLFF.

The J gene is TRBJ2-3, the V gene TRBV7-6; 7 positions agree with TRBD2. Germline lookup yields CDR1 SGHVS and CDR2 FNYEAQ. Trimming at V came to 2 bases and at J to 3 bases, leaving 8 bases not matched to a gene. The CDR3 runs 16 residues. For the CDR3, the DNA is TGTGCCAGCAGCTTATTAGGCGGGAGCGGGACAGATACGCAGTATTTT. Protein: CASSLLGGSGTDTQYF.

The sample holds a few counts of this clonotype. This rearrangement joins TRBV30 to TRBJ2-3, with D tentatively TRBD1 (6 bases). This CDR3 is 12 amino acids long. The germline CDR1 and CDR2 sequences are GTSNPN and SVGIG (reference sequence). The ends were cut back, 7 bases at V and 2 bases at J, with 10 bases in the middle. As DNA, the CDR3 is TGTGCCTTCCAGGGGTACACAGATACGCAGTATTTT. Protein sequence: CAFQGYTDTQYF.

Only a few counts were recorded for this clonotype. The gene calls are TRBV20-1 and TRBJ2-1; TRBD1 agrees at 9 bases. The CDR3 has 15 amino acids. Germline CDR1 reads DFQATT; CDR2 reads SNEGSKA (reference sequence). V dropped 1 base and J dropped 8; count of bases not matched to a gene: 9. Here the CDR3 reads CSARGTGAFTDEQFF. In DNA, the CDR3 is TGCAGTGCTAGAGGGACAGGGGCCTTTACTGATGAGCAGTTCTTC.

This clonotype came up a few times. V gene TRBV15 combines with J gene TRBJ1-3; D not certain. Germline V gene data show CDR1 as LNHNV and CDR2 as YYDKDF (reference sequence). The CDR3 covers 15 residues. V was clipped by 1 base and J by 0 bases, with 7 bases between them. The CDR3 loop is CATSRAENSGNTIYF. DNA of the CDR3: TGTGCCACCAGCAGAGCGGAGAACTCTGGAAACACCATATATTTT.

The chain is built from TRBV4-1 and TRBJ2-1, with TRBD2 matching 8 bases. The germline V gene has CDR1 MGHRA and CDR2 YSYEKL. V dropped 0 bases and J dropped 9; count of bases not matched to a gene: 7. This CDR3 is 15 amino acids long. CDR3 in amino acids: CASSQERGVTSEQFF. The CDR3 region has the DNA TGCGCCAGCAGCCAAGAGCGGGGGGTGACGAGTGAGCAGTTCTTC.

This clonotype has a count of ten or more. The chain recombines TRBV3-1 with TRBJ1-6; no firm D call. Germline CDR1 is LGHDT and CDR2 is YNNKEL (reference sequence). The CDR3 sequence is 13 residues long. Trimming removed 2 bases from V and 16 bases from J, with 15 bases in between. The CDR3 DNA reads as TGTGCCAGCAGCCAAACCCTAACCGGGGTACTCCACTTT. This encodes CASSQTLTGVLHF. Complete variable domain (other parts from reference TRBV3-1 and TRBJ1-6): DTAVSQTPKYLVTQMGNDKSIKCEQNLGHDTMYWYKQDSKKFLKIMFSYNNKELIINETVPNRFSPKSPDKAHLNLHINSLELGDSAVYFCASSQTLTGVLHFGNGTRLTVT.

This clonotype was observed a few times. This chain joins TRBV7-9 and TRBJ2-4; D might be TRBD1 (5 bases). This CDR3 comprises 18 residues. V was pared by 1 base and J by 3 bases, with 19 bases between. Germline lookup yields CDR1 SEHNR and CDR2 FQNEAQ (reference sequence). CDR3 nucleotide sequence: TGTGCCAGCAGCTTAGTTAAAGGGGCCGTCCCACACAAAAACATTCAGTACTTC. It specifies CASSLVKGAVPHKNIQYF.

This clonotype was counted a few times. V gene TRBV9 combines with J gene TRBJ2-5, with D possibly TRBD2 on 5 matching bases. With 4 bases removed from V and 5 bases from J, the gap between germline ends came to 21 bases. The germline V gene has CDR1 SGDLS and CDR2 YYNGEE. The CDR3 loop spans 16 amino acids. CDR3 sequence reads: CASSPSYGVRVETQYF. The CDR3 nucleotides are TGTGCCAGCAGCCCTAGCTACGGGGTTAGGGTGGAGACCCAGTACTTC.

This clonotype was seen only a few times. The chain links TRBV24-1 to TRBJ2-5, with a tentative D call TRBD1 (6 bases). The germline V gene encodes CDR1 KGHDR and CDR2 SFDVKD. This CDR3 region has 15 residues. V dropped 4 bases and J dropped 5 bases, with 16 bases sitting between them. CDR3 protein: CATSELGTFGETQYF. In nucleotides, the CDR3 is TGTGCCACCAGTGAACTAGGGACATTCGGGGAGACCCAGTACTTC.